Following are 26 T cell receptor beta chains from one sample sequenced in a study of CD8 T cells in acute hepatitis C reinfection. Sequencing used immunoSEQ multiplex PCR; TCRdb keeps in-frame clones, though not all of them. The table has approximately 39,000 clones, 85% to 90% seen once. Time point specified: naive CD8 control sorted from an acute-time-point sample. The sample taken for sequencing was naive CD8+ T cells from PBMCs. Receptors were obtained from a young man with chronic hepatitis C.

Written as DNA, the CDR3 is TGTGCCAGCAGCCACTATGACAGGGCCGGTGAGACCCAGTACTTC. The encoded protein is CASSHYDRAGETQYF. This rearrangement joins TRBV6-5 to TRBJ2-5; 7 bases align to TRBD1. The germline V gene has CDR1 MNHEY and CDR2 SVGAGI. The CDR3 has 15 amino acids. Trimming removed 6 bases from V and 5 bases from J; junction bases left unmatched: 12.

This clone was detected a few times. This sequence joins TRBV6-6 and TRBJ1-4, with a tentative D call TRBD1 (6 bases). Germline CDR1 MNHNY, CDR2 SVGAGI (reference sequence). The V gene lost 6 bases and the J gene lost 2 bases, with 16 bases spanning the gap. The CDR3 has 16 amino acids. The CDR3 here is CASSNSQGWTNEKLFF. CDR3 bases: TGTGCCAGCAGCAACTCACAGGGTTGGACTAATGAAAAACTGTTTTTT.

This clone turned up a few times. The chain is built from TRBV13 and TRBJ2-1, with 8 bases identical to TRBD1. J gave up 6 bases and V 8 bases, and 15 bases lay outside the gene matches. The CDR3 spans 16 residues. CDR1 PRHDT and CDR2 FYEKMQ come from the germline V gene (reference sequence). The CDR3, as DNA: TGTGCCAGCCGCGGGCCGACAGGGGAAATATCCAATGAGCAGTTCTTC. This sequence encodes CASRGPTGEISNEQFF.

This clone was seen once. The V gene is TRBV9, the J gene TRBJ2-5; a weak D match, TRBD1 (7 bases). The CDR3 sequence is 15 residues long. Trimming cost V 4 bases and J 2 bases, with 15 bases left between them. Germline CDR1 SGDLS, CDR2 YYNGEE. The DNA of the CDR3 is TGTGCCAGCAGCTTAGAGACAGGGAGGCAAGAGACCCAGTACTTC. Amino acid sequence: CASSLETGRQETQYF.

The J gene is TRBJ2-1, the V gene TRBV19, with 15 bases identical to TRBD2. The CDR3 covers 18 residues. From germline, CDR1 is LNHDA and CDR2 SQIVND (reference sequence). The J segment lost 7 bases and the V segment lost 4 bases, leaving 11 bases of the junction unmatched. The DNA of the CDR3 is TGTGCCAGTAGTACCGCCCCCCGGACTAGCGGGAGGGATAATGAGCAGTTCTTC. The encoded protein is CASSTAPRTSGRDNEQFF.

This chain joins TRBV19 and TRBJ2-2, with 7 bases fitting TRBD1. From germline, CDR1 is LNHDA and CDR2 SQIVND (reference sequence). There are 15 residues in the CDR3. After removal of 3 bases from V and 0 bases from J, the junction contained 1 base not matched to a gene. CDR3 residues: CASSMGQTNTGELFF. As DNA, the CDR3 is TGTGCCAGTAGTATGGGACAGACGAACACCGGGGAGCTGTTTTTT.

The chain has TRBV27 and TRBJ2-3; tentatively, D is TRBD2 (5 bases). The CDR3 extends over 13 amino acids. CDR1 and CDR2 from the germline V gene are MNHEY and SMNVEV (reference sequence). V was cut by 6 bases and J by 8 bases, with 15 bases left in between. The CDR3 sequence is CASRASSGGTQYF. Here the CDR3 DNA reads TGTGCCAGCAGGGCCTCAAGCGGAGGTACGCAGTATTTT.

This chain links TRBV29-1 with TRBJ1-4; D gene unclear. V was shortened by 6 bases and J by 5 bases, with 19 bases between the two germline ends. CDR1 and CDR2 from the germline V gene are SQVTM and ANQGSEA. CDR3 length: 15 residues. The CDR3 is CSVPAPGAGNEKLFF. CDR3 nucleotide sequence: TGCAGCGTCCCAGCACCCGGTGCGGGGAATGAAAAACTGTTTTTT.

The chain couples TRBV15 to TRBJ2-1; the D call may be TRBD1 or TRBD2 (5 bases each). Trimming left V 5 bases short and J 10 bases short, with 12 bases between. CDR1 LNHNV and CDR2 YYDKDF come from the germline V gene (reference sequence). CDR3 length: 12 residues. The CDR3 sequence: CATSGRDPEQFF. The CDR3, as DNA: TGTGCCACCAGCGGTAGGGACCCAGAGCAGTTCTTC.

The V and J genes are TRBV9 and TRBJ2-3; the match to TRBD2 covers 9 bases. Germline lookup yields CDR1 SGDLS and CDR2 YYNGEE. After removal of 4 bases from V and 4 bases from J, the junction contained 7 bases not matched to a gene. The CDR3 runs to 15 residues. CDR3 sequence: CASSLRGLASDTQYF. The CDR3 nucleotides are TGTGCCAGCAGCCTCCGGGGACTAGCATCAGATACGCAGTATTTT.

The rearrangement uses TRBV19 and TRBJ2-6; D is unresolved. The V gene's germline CDR1 is LNHDA and CDR2 SQIVND (reference sequence). The CDR3 has 14 amino acids. Trimming shortened V by 3 bases and J by 2 bases, and 5 bases separated the two germline ends. Here the CDR3 reads CASSMGPGANVLTF. In DNA form, the CDR3 reads TGTGCCAGTAGTATGGGTCCTGGGGCCAACGTCCTGACTTTC.

This clone was recorded only once. The rearrangement uses TRBV14 and TRBJ2-2; D is uncertain. This CDR3 region has 14 residues. V dropped 3 bases and J dropped 1 base, with 6 bases sitting between them. CDR1 and CDR2 (germline): SGHDN, FVKESK. CDR3 in amino acids: CASSQGGNTGELFF. In DNA form, the CDR3 reads TGTGCCAGCAGCCAGGGTGGGAACACCGGGGAGCTGTTTTTT.

The chain is built from TRBV7-9 and TRBJ2-4, with D perhaps given as TRBD1 or TRBD2 (5 bases each). Germline loops: CDR1 SEHNR, CDR2 FQNEAQ (reference sequence). V gave up 5 bases and J gave up 5 bases, with 13 bases separating them. The CDR3 has 14 residues. The CDR3 coding sequence is TGTGCCAGCAGCCCAGAGGGACGGGAAAACATTCAGTACTTC. This codes for CASSPEGRENIQYF.

The V call is TRBV4-2, the J call TRBJ2-2, with a possible D match to TRBD2 (5 bases). Looked up from germline, CDR1 is LGHNA and CDR2 is YNFKEQ. V lost 0 bases and J 7 bases, leaving 9 bases between the germline ends. The CDR3 has 14 residues. The CDR3 protein is CASSQDRGNGELFF. The CDR3 DNA is TGTGCCAGCAGCCAAGATCGGGGAAACGGGGAGCTGTTTTTT.

The chain has TRBV9 and TRBJ1-3; D uncertain. The V and J ends lost 4 bases and 0 bases respectively, with 11 bases between them. The CDR3 contains 15 residues. The germline V gene encodes CDR1 SGDLS and CDR2 YYNGEE. CDR3 DNA sequence: TGTGCCAGCAGCATACACTGGGACTCTGGAAACACCATATATTTT. Its translation: CASSIHWDSGNTIYF. The full variable domain, its missing parts supplied by reference TRBV9 and TRBJ1-3, is DSGVTQTPKHLITATGQRVTLRCSPRSGDLSVYWYQQSLDQGLQFLIQYYNGEERAKGNILERFSAQQFPDLHSELNLSSLELGDSALYFCASSIHWDSGNTIYFGEGSWLTVV.

As regards this clone: Other DNA sequences in this sample translate to the same CDR3. This chain uses TRBV30 with TRBJ2-7; 7 bases map to TRBD2. V trimming: 0 bases; J trimming: 3 bases; junction bases outside the gene matches: 5. CDR3 length: 14 residues. CDR1 GTSNPN and CDR2 SVGIG come from the germline V gene (reference sequence). Here the CDR3 reads CAWSVPAGVYEQYF. The CDR3 coding sequence is TGTGCCTGGAGTGTACCCGCGGGAGTCTACGAGCAGTACTTC.

This clone came up once. The rearrangement links TRBV9 to TRBJ2-3, with 11 bases fitting TRBD2. V was pared by 0 bases and J by 1 base, with 7 bases of the junction left unmatched. CDR1 and CDR2 (germline): SGDLS, YYNGEE. CDR3 length: 18 amino acids. The CDR3 is CASSVASTGLAGTDTQYF. CDR3 bases: TGTGCCAGCAGCGTAGCTAGCACGGGACTAGCGGGCACAGATACGCAGTATTTT.

V and J are TRBV4-2 and TRBJ2-7, with TRBD2 identical over 10 bases. Per germline, CDR1 LGHNA and CDR2 YNFKEQ. The J segment lost 5 bases and the V segment lost 0 bases, leaving 4 bases of the junction unmatched. The CDR3 spans 15 residues. The CDR3 bases are TGTGCCAGCAGCCAAGATGGGCTAGCGGGAGACGAGCAGTACTTC. This translates into CASSQDGLAGDEQYF.

The V call is TRBV6-6, the J call TRBJ2-5; 10 bases agree with TRBD2. The germline V gene has CDR1 MNHNY and CDR2 SVGAGI (reference sequence). J gave up 3 bases and V 4 bases, and 5 bases lay outside the gene matches. This CDR3 spans 15 amino acids. DNA for the CDR3: TGTGCCAGCAGTTTGGGGACTAGCGTAAAAGAGACCCAGTACTTC. This translates into CASSLGTSVKETQYF.

The CDR3 DNA reads TGTGCCAGCAGCCTCGGGACTAGGGTATACAATGAGCAGTTCTTC. It specifies CASSLGTRVYNEQFF. The chain carries TRBV11-1 and TRBJ2-1, with 8 bases aligning to TRBD2. The V gene end was trimmed by 5 bases and the J gene end by 4 bases; junction bases not matched to a gene: 7. CDR1 and CDR2 from the germline V gene are SGHAT and FQDESV (reference sequence). The CDR3 extends over 15 amino acids.

V is TRBV13 and J is TRBJ2-1; 7 positions agree with TRBD1. The CDR3 loop spans 12 amino acids. Germline V gives CDR1 PRHDT, CDR2 FYEKMQ (reference sequence). V dropped 5 bases and J dropped 6; count of bases not matched to a gene: 1. Here the CDR3 reads CASSNRGNEQFF. CDR3 in DNA: TGTGCCAGCAGCAACAGGGGCAATGAGCAGTTCTTC. Full variable domain (missing parts from reference TRBV13 and TRBJ2-1): AAGVIQSPRHLIKEKRETATLKCYPIPRHDTVYWYQQGPGQDPQFLISFYEKMQSDKGSIPDRFSAQQFSDYHSELNMSSLELGDSALYFCASSNRGNEQFFGPGTRLTVL.

The J gene is TRBJ2-2, the V gene TRBV27, with D perhaps matching TRBD2 (6 bases). V lost 1 base to trimming and J lost 6 bases, with 9 bases between them. The CDR3 consists of 14 residues. CDR1 is MNHEY and CDR2 is SMNVEV in the germline V gene (reference sequence). The CDR3 reads CASSLFGRPGELFF. The CDR3 nucleotides are TGTGCCAGCAGTTTATTCGGGAGACCCGGGGAGCTGTTTTTT.

This chain joins TRBV5-1 and TRBJ1-6; D perhaps matches TRBD1 (6 bases). There are 14 residues in the CDR3. Germline V gives CDR1 SGHRS, CDR2 YFSETQ. Trimming pared 7 bases from V and 9 bases from J, leaving 17 bases between. CDR3 bases: TGCGCCAGCTCCTGGACAGCGGGCAGTTCACCCCTCCACTTT. Its translation: CASSWTAGSSPLHF. The entire variable domain, with the rest obtained from reference TRBV5-1 and TRBJ1-6, is as follows: KAGVTQTPRYLIKTRGQQVTLSCSPISGHRSVSWYQQTPGQGLQFLFEYFSETQRNKGNFPGRFSGRQFSNSRSEMNVSTLELGDSALYLCASSWTAGSSPLHFGNGTRLTVT.

This clone occurred once. The gene calls are TRBV25-1 and TRBJ1-2; 8 nucleotides match TRBD1. J lost 2 bases, V lost 4 bases, and 3 bases had no gene match. The CDR3 length is 14 residues. From germline, CDR1 is MGHDK and CDR2 SYGVNS. The CDR3 DNA follows: TGTGCCAGCAGTGTTGGGACAGGCAACTATGGCTACACCTTC. This sequence encodes CASSVGTGNYGYTF.

This sequence joins TRBV27 and TRBJ2-1; 9 bases match TRBD1. Trimming removed 0 bases from V and 0 bases from J; junction bases left unmatched: 0. The germline gives CDR1 MNHEY, CDR2 SMNVEV (reference sequence). The CDR3 is made up of 16 amino acids. The CDR3 region is CASSLSQGASYNEQFF. As DNA, the CDR3 is TGTGCCAGCAGTTTATCACAGGGGGCCTCCTACAATGAGCAGTTCTTC.

The rearrangement links TRBV30 to TRBJ2-7; 10 bases match TRBD1. Germline CDR1 is GTSNPN and CDR2 is SVGIG (reference sequence). V trimming: 8 bases; J trimming: 3 bases; junction bases outside the gene matches: 7. CDR3 length equals 13 residues. CDR3 bases: TGTGCCGGGCGGGACAGGGGCCACTACGAGCAGTACTTC. It translates to CAGRDRGHYEQYF. Full variable domain (remainder filled in from reference TRBV30 and TRBJ2-7): SQTIHQWPATLVQPVGSPLSLECTVEGTSNPNLYWYRQAAGRGLQLLFYSVGIGQISSEVPQNLSASRPQDRQFILSSKKLLLSDSGFYLCAGRDRGHYEQYFGPGTRLTVT.